Detailed here is one TCR beta chain. The target antigen is unknown. Libraries were prepared by immunoSEQ multiplex PCR; TCRdb keeps only in-frame clonotypes and omits some of them. Of around 180,000 clones in the sample, 70% to 90% were seen once. Germline CDR1 and CDR2: GTSNPN and SVGIG (reference sequence). V gave up 2 bases and J gave up 3 bases, with 20 bases separating them. This CDR3 has 18 residues. The data are from a study of T cell responses to AZD1222 COVID-19 vaccine. Points from the study as a whole: Receipt of two AZD1222 doses was followed by a rise in Spike-specific TCR breadth and depth. It should be noted that donors were predominantly white British and more often female, and clonal diversity was possibly underestimated.

This receptor was identified in an adult in good health. The chain links TRBV30 to TRBJ1-6, with D hard to call. This specimen consisted of peripheral blood, obtained on day 0 of AZD1222 vaccination. The chain's CDR3 is CAWSTDETFRIYNSPLHF. CDR3 nucleotide sequence: TGTGCCTGGAGTACTGATGAGACTTTTCGAATCTATAATTCACCCCTCCACTTT.